The 7 T cell receptor beta chains listed next were all sequenced from one sample in a study of cytomegalovirus exposure and HLA in healthy donors. It was with 60 Vbeta and 13 Jbeta primers that the PCR ran. The protocol was immunoSEQ multiplex PCR, while the TCRdb copy is restricted to in-frame clones and leaves out a portion. The profile covers 85,000 to 100,000 clones, with over 75% appearing a single time and about 1.2% taken by the ten largest. Material for sequencing was PBMCs. These receptors were taken from a girl aged 2-10 years in good health and CMV-seropositive.

The sample holds one count of this clone. The chain combines TRBV4-3 with TRBJ2-1; 10 bases fit TRBD1. Germline lookup yields CDR1 LGHNA and CDR2 YSLEER. Losses at the gene ends were 5 bases for V and 6 bases for J; bases not matched to a gene: 7. The CDR3 is 15 amino acids. This CDR3 is CASSWGQGTSNEQFF. Here the CDR3 DNA reads TGCGCCAGCAGCTGGGGACAGGGGACCAGCAATGAGCAGTTCTTC.

In nucleotides, the CDR3 is TGTGCCACCAGCTCTTTTAGCGGGAGCGCTTTCCGAAATACGCAGTATTTT. Translating gives CATSSFSGSAFRNTQYF. The chain is built from TRBV15 and TRBJ2-3, with 9 positions matching TRBD2. V gave up 5 bases and J gave up 7 bases; unmatched junction bases: 16. The CDR3 is 17 residues long. CDR1 is LNHNV and CDR2 is YYDKDF in the germline V gene (reference sequence).

The chain has TRBV7-2 and TRBJ1-5; D possibly corresponds to TRBD1 (5 bases). The germline V and J ends were trimmed by 5 bases and 0 bases, with 11 bases remaining between them. Germline V CDR1 and CDR2: SGHTA, FQGNSA. This CDR3 region has 15 residues. The CDR3 coding sequence is TGTGCCAGCAGCGTCGACAGTTATAGCAATCAGCCCCAGCATTTT. Protein product: CASSVDSYSNQPQHF.

V is TRBV18 and J is TRBJ1-5, with 7 nucleotides matching TRBD1. With 3 bases clipped from V and 2 bases from J, the junction kept 10 bases outside the gene matches. CDR3 length: 17 amino acids. Germline V lookup: CDR1 KGHSH, CDR2 LQKENI. DNA for the CDR3: TGTGCCAGCTCACCGCTCCAGACAGGGTTCGGCAATCAGCCCCAGCATTTT. It yields the protein CASSPLQTGFGNQPQHF.

This rearrangement joins TRBV7-9 to TRBJ2-2; TRBD1 might be the D (5 bases). The ends were cut back, 1 base at V and 0 bases at J, with 9 bases in the middle. Germline V CDR1 and CDR2: SEHNR, FQNEAQ (reference sequence). The CDR3 runs 16 residues. The CDR3 reads CASSLDAGSNTGELFF. The CDR3 coding sequence is TGTGCCAGCAGCTTAGATGCAGGGTCGAACACCGGGGAGCTGTTTTTT.

The chain has TRBV28 and TRBJ1-2; maybe TRBD1 (5 bases). In germline, CDR1 is MDHEN, CDR2 SYDVKM. V gave up 2 bases and J gave up 3 bases, with 10 bases separating them. This CDR3 has 14 amino acids. The chain's CDR3 is CASSLTGEHYGYTF. The CDR3 DNA reads TGTGCCAGCAGTTTAACGGGGGAACACTATGGCTACACCTTC.

The chain couples TRBV4-2 to TRBJ2-7; TRBD1 agrees at 7 bases. The CDR3 contains 14 residues. Germline V gene data show CDR1 as LGHNA and CDR2 as YNFKEQ. The J segment lost 3 bases and the V segment lost 2 bases, leaving 4 bases of the junction unmatched. DNA for the CDR3: TGTGCCAGCAGCCAACCCGGACAGGTCTACGAGCAGTACTTC. This gives the protein CASSQPGQVYEQYF.